This T cell receptor (beta chain) stems from a study of cytomegalovirus exposure and HLA in healthy donors. The study ran its PCR with 60 Vbeta and 13 Jbeta primers. Profiling relied on immunoSEQ multiplex PCR, and the TCRdb table lists in-frame clones only, not all of them. The profile shows approximately 77,000 clones, 70% to 85% of them singletons. Details on this clone: Its antigen is undetermined.

This CDR3 comprises 16 residues. CDR1 and CDR2 (germline): LGHNA, YSLEER. V gave up 0 bases and J gave up 3 bases, with 15 bases separating them. Study results and caveats: Productive rates of about 90% or about 30% were seen for most TCR beta V segments in an earlier analysis.

The sample comprised PBMCs. The chain recombines TRBV4-3 with TRBJ2-7; D unclear. The clonotype originates from a woman in her thirties or forties in good health and CMV-seronegative. DNA of the CDR3: TGCGCCAGCAGCCAAGATACGGGTTCCGTTATCTACGAGCAGTACTTC. Encoded protein: CASSQDTGSVIYEQYF.